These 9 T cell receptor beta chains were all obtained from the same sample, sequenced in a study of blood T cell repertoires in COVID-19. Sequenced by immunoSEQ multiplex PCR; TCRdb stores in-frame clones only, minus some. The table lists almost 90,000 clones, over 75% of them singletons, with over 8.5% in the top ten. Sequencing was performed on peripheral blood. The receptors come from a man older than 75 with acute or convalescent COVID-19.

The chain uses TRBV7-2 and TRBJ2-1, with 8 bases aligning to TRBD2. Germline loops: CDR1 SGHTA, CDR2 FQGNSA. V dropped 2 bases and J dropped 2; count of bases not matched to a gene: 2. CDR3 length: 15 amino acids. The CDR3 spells CASSLSSGTYNEQFF. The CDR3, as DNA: TGTGCCAGCAGCTTAAGTAGCGGGACCTACAATGAGCAGTTCTTC.

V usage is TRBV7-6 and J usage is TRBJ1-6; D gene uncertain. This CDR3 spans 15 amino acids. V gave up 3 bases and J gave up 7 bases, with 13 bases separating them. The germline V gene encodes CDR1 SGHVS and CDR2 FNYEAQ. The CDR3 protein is CASSLFNGRNSPLHF. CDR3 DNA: TGTGCCAGCAGCTTGTTTAATGGTCGGAATTCACCCCTCCACTTT. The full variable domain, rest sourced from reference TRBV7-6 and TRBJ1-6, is GAGVSQSPRYKVTKRGQDVALRCDPISGHVSLYWYRQALGQGPEFLTYFNYEAQQDKSGLPNDRFSAERPEGSISTLTIQRTEQRDSAMYRCASSLFNGRNSPLHFGNGTRLTVT.

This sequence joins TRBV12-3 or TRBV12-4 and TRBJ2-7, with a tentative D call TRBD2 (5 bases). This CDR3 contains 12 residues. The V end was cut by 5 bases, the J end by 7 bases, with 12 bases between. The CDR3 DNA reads TGTGCCAGCAGTCTCCGGACGGGAGAGCAGTACTTC. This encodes CASSLRTGEQYF.

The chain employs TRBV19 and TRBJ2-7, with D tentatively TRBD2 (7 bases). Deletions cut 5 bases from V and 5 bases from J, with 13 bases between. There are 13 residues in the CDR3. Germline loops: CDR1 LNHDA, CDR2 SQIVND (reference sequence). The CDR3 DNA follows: TGTGCCAGTAGTCTCCCGGGGGGCGACGAGCAGTACTTC. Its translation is CASSLPGGDEQYF.

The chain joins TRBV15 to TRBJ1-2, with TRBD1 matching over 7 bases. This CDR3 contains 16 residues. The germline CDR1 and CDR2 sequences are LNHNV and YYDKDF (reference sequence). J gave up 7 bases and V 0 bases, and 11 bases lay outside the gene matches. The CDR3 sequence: CATSRDLGQASGGYTF. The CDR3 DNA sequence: TGTGCCACCAGCAGAGATCTCGGACAGGCCAGTGGTGGCTACACCTTC. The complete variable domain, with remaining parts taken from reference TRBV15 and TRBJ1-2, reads DAMVIQNPRYQVTQFGKPVTLSCSQTLNHNVMYWYQQKSSQAPKLLFHYYDKDFNNEADTPDNFQSRRPNTSFCFLDIRSPGLGDTAMYLCATSRDLGQASGGYTFGSGTRLTVV.

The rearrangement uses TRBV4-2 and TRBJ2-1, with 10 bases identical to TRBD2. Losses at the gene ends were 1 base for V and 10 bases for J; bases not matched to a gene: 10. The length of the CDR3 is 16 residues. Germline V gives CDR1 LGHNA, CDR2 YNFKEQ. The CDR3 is CASSQVGAGGPREQFF. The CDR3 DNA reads TGTGCCAGCAGCCAAGTGGGAGCGGGGGGGCCCCGGGAGCAGTTCTTC.

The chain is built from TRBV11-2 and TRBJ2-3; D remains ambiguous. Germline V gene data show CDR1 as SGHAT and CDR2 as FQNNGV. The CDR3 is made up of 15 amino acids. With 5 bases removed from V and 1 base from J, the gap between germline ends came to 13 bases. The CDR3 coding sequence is TGTGCCAGCAGCCTCCTTACCCGCGGCACAGATACGCAGTATTTT. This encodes CASSLLTRGTDTQYF.

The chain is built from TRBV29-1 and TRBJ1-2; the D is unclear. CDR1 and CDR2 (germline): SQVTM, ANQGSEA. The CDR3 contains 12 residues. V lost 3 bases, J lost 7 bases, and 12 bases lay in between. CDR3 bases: TGCAGCGTTGATAGAGGAGTGGGTGGCTACACCTTC. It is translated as CSVDRGVGGYTF.

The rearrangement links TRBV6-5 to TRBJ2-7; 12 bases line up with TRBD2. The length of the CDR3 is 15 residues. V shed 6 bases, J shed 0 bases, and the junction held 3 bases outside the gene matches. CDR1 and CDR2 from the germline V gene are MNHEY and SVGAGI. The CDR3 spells CASRLAGGPSYEQYF. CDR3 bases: TGTGCCAGCAGGCTAGCGGGAGGGCCCTCCTACGAGCAGTACTTC.